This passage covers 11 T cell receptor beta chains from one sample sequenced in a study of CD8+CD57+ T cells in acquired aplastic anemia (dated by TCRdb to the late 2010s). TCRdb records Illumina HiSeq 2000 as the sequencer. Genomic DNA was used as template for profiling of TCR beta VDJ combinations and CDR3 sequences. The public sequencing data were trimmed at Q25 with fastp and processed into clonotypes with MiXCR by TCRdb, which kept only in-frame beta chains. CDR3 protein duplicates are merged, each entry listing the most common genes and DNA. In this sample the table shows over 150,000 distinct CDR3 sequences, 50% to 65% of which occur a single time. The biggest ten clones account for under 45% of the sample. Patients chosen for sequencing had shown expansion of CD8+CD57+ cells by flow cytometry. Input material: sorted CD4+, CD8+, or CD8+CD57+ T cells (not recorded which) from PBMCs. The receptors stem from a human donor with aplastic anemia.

The CDR3 reads CASSEPSGGRETQYF. CDR3 DNA: TGCGCCAGCAGTGAGCCTAGCGGCGGCAGGGAGACCCAGTACTTC. V gene TRBV10-1 combines with J gene TRBJ2-5; TRBD2 agrees at 7 bases. Germline assignment: CDR1 WNHNN and CDR2 SYGVQD (reference sequence). This CDR3 contains 15 residues. Unmatched junction bases numbered 8, after V lost 2 bases and J lost 5 bases.

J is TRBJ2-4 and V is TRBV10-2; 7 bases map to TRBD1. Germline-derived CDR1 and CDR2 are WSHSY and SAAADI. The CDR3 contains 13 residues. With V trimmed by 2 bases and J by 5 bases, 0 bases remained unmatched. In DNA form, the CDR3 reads TGCGCCAGCAGTGAGACAGGGGAAAACATTCAGTACTTC. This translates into CASSETGENIQYF.

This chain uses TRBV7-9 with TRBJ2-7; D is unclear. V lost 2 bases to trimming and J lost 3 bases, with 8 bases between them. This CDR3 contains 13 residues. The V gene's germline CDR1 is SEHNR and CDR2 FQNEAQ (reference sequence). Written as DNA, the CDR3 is TGTGCCAGCAGCTTATCGTTTCGCTACGAGCAGTACTTC. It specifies CASSLSFRYEQYF.

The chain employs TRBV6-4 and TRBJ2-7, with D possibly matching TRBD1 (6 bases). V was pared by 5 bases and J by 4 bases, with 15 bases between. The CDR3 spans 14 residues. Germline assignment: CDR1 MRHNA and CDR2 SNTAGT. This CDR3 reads CASSIETGDYEQYF. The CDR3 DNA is TGTGCCAGCAGTATTGAGACAGGTGATTACGAGCAGTACTTC.

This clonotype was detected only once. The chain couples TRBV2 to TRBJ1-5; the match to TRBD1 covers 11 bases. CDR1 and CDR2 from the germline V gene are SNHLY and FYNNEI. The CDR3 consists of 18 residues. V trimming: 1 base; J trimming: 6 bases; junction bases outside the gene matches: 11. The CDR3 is CASSEEGGWTGGVQPQHF. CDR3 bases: TGTGCCAGCAGTGAAGAGGGGGGGTGGACAGGGGGCGTTCAGCCCCAGCATTTT.

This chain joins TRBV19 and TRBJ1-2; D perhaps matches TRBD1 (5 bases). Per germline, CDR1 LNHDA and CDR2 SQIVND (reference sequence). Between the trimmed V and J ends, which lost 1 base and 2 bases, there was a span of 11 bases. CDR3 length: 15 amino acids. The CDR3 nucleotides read TGTGCCAGTAGTATAGCCGGGGCGGGGAACTATGGCTACACCTTC. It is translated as CASSIAGAGNYGYTF.

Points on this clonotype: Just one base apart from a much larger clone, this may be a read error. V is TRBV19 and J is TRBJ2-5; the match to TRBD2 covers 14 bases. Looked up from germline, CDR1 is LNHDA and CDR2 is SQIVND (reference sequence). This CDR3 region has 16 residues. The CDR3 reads CAGSSTSGGAQETQYF. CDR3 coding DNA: TGTGCCGGTAGTTCGACTAGCGGGGGGGCCCAAGAGACCCAGTACTTC.

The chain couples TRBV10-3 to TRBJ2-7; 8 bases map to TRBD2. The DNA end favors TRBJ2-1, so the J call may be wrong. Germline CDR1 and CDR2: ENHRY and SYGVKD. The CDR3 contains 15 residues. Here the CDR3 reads CAISDGRASYNEQFF. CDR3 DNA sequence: TGTGCCATCAGTGACGGGAGGGCCTCCTACAATGAGCAGTTCTTC.

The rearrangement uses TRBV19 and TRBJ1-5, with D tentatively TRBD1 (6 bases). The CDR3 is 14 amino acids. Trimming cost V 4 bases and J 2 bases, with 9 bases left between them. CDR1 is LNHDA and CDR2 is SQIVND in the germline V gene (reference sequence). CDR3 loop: CASSKDSGNQPQHF. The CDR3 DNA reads TGTGCCAGTAGTAAGGACAGCGGCAATCAGCCCCAGCATTTT.

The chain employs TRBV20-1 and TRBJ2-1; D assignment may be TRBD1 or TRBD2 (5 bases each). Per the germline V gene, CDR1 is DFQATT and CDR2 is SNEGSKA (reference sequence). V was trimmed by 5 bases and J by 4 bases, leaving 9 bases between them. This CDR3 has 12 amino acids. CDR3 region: CSASGAYNEQFF. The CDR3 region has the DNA TGCAGTGCTTCCGGGGCTTACAATGAGCAGTTCTTC.

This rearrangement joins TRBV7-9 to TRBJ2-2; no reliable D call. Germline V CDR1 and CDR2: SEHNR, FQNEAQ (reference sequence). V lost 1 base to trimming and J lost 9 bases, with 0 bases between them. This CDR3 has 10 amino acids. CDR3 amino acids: CASSLGELFF. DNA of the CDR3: TGTGCCAGCAGCTTAGGGGAGCTGTTTTTT.